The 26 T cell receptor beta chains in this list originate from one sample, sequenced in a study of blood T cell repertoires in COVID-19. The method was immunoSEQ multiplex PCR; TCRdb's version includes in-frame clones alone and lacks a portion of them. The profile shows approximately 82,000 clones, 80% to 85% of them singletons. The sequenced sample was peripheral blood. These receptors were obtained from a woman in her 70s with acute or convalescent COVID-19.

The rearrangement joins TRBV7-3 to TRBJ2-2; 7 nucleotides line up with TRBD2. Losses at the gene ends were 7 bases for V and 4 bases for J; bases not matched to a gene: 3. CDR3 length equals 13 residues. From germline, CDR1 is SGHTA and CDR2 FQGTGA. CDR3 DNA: TGTGCCAGCACGACTAGCAGCACCGGGGAGCTGTTTTTT. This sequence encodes CASTTSSTGELFF.

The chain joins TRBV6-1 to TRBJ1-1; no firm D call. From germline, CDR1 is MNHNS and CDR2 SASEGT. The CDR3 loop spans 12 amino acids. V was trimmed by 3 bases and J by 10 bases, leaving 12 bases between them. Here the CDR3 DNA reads TGTGCCAGCAGTGAGGCGGGGTCCGGAGCTTTCTTT. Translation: CASSEAGSGAFF.

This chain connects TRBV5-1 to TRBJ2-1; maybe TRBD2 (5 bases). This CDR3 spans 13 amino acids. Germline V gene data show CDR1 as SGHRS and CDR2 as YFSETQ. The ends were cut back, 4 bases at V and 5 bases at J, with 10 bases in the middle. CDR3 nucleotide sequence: TGCGCCAGCAGCCCGGGATTAAACAATGAGCAGTTCTTC. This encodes CASSPGLNNEQFF.

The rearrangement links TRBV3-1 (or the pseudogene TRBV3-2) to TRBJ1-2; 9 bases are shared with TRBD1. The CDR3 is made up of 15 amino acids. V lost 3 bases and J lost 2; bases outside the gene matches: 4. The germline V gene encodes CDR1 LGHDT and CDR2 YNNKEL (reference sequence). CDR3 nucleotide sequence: TGTGCCAGCAGCCATGGACAGGGGATAAACTATGGCTACACCTTC. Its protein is CASSHGQGINYGYTF.

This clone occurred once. For the CDR3, the DNA is TGTGCCATCAGTGAGCTCGGGGGGACTAATGAAAAACTGTTTTTT. This codes for CAISELGGTNEKLFF. This chain joins TRBV10-3 and TRBJ1-4, with D tentatively TRBD1 (5 bases). V shed 2 bases and J shed 2 bases, with 9 bases lying between them. Germline assignment: CDR1 ENHRY and CDR2 SYGVKD. The CDR3 has 15 amino acids.

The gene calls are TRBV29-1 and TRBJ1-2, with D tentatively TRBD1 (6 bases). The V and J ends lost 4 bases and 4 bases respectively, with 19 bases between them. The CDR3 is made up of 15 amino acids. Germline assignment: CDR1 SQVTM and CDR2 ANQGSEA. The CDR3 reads CSVGDPQGPIYGYTF. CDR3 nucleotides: TGCAGCGTTGGGGACCCACAGGGTCCGATCTATGGCTACACCTTC.

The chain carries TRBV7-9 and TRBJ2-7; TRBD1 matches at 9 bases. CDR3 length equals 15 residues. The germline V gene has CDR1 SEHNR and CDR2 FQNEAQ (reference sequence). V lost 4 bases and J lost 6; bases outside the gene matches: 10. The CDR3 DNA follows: TGTGCCAGCAGCTCCTGGGGACAGGGCCCTGGCGAGCAGTACTTC. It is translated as CASSSWGQGPGEQYF.

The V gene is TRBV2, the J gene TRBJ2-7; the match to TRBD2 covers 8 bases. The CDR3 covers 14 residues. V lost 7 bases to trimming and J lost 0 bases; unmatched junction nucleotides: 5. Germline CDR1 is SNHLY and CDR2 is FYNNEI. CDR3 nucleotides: TGTGCCAGCATCAGACTAGCGACCTCCTACGAGCAGTACTTC. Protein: CASIRLATSYEQYF.

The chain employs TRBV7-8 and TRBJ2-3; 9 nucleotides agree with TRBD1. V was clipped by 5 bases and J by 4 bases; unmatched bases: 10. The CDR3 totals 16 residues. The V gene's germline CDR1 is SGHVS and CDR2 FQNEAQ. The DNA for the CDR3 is TGTGCCAGCAGCCGAGGACAGGGGCCGTTCGCAGATACGCAGTATTTT. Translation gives CASSRGQGPFADTQYF.

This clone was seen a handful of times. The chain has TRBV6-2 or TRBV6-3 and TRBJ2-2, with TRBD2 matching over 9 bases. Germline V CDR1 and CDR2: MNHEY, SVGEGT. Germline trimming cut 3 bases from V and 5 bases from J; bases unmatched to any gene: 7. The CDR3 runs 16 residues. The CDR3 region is CASSYGGRAGTGELFF. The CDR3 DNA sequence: TGTGCCAGCAGTTATGGCGGGAGGGCCGGAACCGGGGAGCTGTTTTTT.

The CDR3 DNA follows: TGTGCCACCAGTGAAACAGGGGCTTGGGAGACCCAGTACTTC. Its translation: CATSETGAWETQYF. The chain recombines TRBV24-1 with TRBJ2-5, with 7 bases lining up with TRBD1. The trim removed 4 bases at V and 5 bases at J, leaving 6 bases unmatched. The CDR3 has 14 residues. Per germline, CDR1 KGHDR and CDR2 SFDVKD.

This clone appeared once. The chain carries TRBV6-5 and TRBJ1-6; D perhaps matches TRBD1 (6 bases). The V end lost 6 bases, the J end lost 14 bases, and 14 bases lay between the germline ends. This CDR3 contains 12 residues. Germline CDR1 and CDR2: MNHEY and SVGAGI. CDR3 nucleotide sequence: TGTGCCAGCAGAACAGGGTTTACGGCCCTCCACTTT. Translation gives CASRTGFTALHF.

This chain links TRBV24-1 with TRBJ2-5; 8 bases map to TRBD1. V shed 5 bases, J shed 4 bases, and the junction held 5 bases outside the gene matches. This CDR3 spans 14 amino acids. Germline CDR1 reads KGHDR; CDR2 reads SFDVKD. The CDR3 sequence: CATSVAGGLETQYF. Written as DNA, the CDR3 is TGTGCCACCAGTGTGGCAGGGGGCTTAGAGACCCAGTACTTC.

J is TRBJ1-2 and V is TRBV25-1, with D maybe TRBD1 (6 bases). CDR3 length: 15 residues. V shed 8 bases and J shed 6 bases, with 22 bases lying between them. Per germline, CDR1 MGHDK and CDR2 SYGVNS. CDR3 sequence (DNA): TGTGCCAGCTCTTCCCGCAGGGGCGCGGGCGATGGCTACACCTTC. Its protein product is CASSSRRGAGDGYTF.

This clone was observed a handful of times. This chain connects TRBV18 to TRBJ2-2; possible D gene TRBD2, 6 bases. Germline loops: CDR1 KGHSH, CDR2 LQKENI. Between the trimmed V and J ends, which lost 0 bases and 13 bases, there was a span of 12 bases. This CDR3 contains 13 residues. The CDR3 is CASSPPERRALFF. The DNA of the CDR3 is TGTGCCAGCTCACCACCGGAGAGGAGGGCGCTGTTTTTT.

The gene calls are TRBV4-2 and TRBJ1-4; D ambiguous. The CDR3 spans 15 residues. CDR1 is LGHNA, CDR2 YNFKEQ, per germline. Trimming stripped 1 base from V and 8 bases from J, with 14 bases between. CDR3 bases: TGTGCCAGCAGCCAAGTAGCAATTTCGGAGGAAAAACTGTTTTTT. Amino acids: CASSQVAISEEKLFF.

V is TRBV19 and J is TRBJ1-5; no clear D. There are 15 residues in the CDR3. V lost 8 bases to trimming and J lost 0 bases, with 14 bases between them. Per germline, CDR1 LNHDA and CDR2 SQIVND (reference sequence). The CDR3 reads CASQVQTPSNQPQHF. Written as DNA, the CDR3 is TGTGCCAGTCAGGTCCAAACACCTAGCAATCAGCCCCAGCATTTT.

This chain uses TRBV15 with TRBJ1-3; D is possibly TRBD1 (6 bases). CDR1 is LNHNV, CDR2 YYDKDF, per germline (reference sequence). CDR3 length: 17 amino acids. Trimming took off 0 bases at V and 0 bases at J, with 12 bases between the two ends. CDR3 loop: CATSREKGGSSGNTIYF. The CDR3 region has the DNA TGTGCCACCAGCAGAGAAAAGGGGGGGAGCTCTGGAAACACCATATATTTT.

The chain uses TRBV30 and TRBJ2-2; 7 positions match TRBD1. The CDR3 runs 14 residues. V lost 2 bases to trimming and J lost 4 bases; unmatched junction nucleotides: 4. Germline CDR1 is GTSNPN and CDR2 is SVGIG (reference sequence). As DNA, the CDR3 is TGTGCCTGGAGTCCACAGGGGCGCACCGGGGAGCTGTTTTTT. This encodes CAWSPQGRTGELFF.

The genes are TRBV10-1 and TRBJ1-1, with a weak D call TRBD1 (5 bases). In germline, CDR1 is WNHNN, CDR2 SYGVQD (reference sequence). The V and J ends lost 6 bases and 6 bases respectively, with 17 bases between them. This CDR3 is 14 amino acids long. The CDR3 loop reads CASRAGREDSEAFF. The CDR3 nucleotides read TGCGCCAGCAGGGCAGGGAGGGAGGACTCTGAAGCTTTCTTT.

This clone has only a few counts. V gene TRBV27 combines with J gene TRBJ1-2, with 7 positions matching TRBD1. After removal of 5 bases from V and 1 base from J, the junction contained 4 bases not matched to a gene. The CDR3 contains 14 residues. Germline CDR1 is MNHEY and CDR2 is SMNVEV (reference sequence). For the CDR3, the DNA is TGTGCCAGCAGTCTGACAGGGATTAACTATGGCTACACCTTC. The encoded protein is CASSLTGINYGYTF.

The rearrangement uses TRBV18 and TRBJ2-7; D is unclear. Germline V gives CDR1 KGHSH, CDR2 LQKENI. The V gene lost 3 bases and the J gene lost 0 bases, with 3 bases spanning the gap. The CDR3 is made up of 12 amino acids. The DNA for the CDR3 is TGTGCCAGCTCACCCAGCTCCTACGAGCAGTACTTC. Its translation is CASSPSSYEQYF.

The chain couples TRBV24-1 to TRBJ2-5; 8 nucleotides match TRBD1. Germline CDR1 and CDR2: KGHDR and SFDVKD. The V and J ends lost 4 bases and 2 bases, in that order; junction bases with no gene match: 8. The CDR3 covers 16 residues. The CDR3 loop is CATSDAMTGDQETQYF. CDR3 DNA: TGTGCCACCAGTGACGCCATGACAGGGGATCAAGAGACCCAGTACTTC.

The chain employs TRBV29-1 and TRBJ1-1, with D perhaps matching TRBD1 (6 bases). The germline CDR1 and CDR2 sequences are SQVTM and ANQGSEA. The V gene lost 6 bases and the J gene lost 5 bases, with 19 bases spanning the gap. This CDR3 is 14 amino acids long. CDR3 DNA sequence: TGCAGCGTCGCCCTAGGCAGGGGTGGGACTGAAGCTTTCTTT. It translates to CSVALGRGGTEAFF.

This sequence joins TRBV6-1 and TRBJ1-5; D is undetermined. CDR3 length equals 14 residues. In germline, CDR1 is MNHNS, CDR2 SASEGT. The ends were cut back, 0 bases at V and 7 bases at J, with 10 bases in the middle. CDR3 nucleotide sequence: TGTGCCAGCAGTGAAGCGCGCCCCCACCAGCCCCAGCATTTT. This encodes CASSEARPHQPQHF.

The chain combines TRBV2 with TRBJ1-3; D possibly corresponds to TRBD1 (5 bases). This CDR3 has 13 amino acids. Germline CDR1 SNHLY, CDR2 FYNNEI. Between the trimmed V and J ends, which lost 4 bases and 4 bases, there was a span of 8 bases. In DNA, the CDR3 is TGTGCCAGCAGTGGCGACAGAGGAAACACCATATATTTT. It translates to CASSGDRGNTIYF. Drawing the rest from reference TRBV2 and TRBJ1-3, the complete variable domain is EPEVTQTPSHQVTQMGQEVILRCVPISNHLYFYWYRQILGQKVEFLVSFYNNEISEKSEIFDDQFSVERPDGSNFTLKIRSTKLEDSAMYFCASSGDRGNTIYFGEGSWLTVV.